Presented here are 27 T cell receptor beta chains from one specimen sequenced in a study of STAT5B mutations in CD4+ large granular lymphocyte leukemia. The protocol was immunoSEQ multiplex PCR, while the TCRdb copy is restricted to in-frame clones and leaves out a portion. The sample lists 31,000 or so clones; about 74% were seen once. Sequencing was carried out using CD4+ T cells from blood buffy coats. Receptor source: a human donor in good health.

The chain has TRBV6-6 and TRBJ2-3; D is unclear. The CDR3 is 12 residues long. The V gene lost 5 bases and the J gene lost 4 bases, with 7 bases spanning the gap. Germline lookup yields CDR1 MNHNY and CDR2 SVGAGI (reference sequence). CDR3 sequence reads: CASSTPPDTQYF. The CDR3 bases are TGTGCCAGCAGTACCCCCCCAGATACGCAGTATTTT.

This clone came up once. The J gene is TRBJ1-6, the V gene TRBV5-1, with 9 bases identical to TRBD1. The V gene's germline CDR1 is SGHRS and CDR2 YFSETQ. The J segment lost 6 bases and the V segment lost 4 bases, leaving 11 bases of the junction unmatched. The CDR3 sequence is 17 residues long. CDR3 bases: TGCGCCAGCAGCGCAATGACAGGGGGGGTTCGTAATTCACCCCTCCACTTT. Protein sequence: CASSAMTGGVRNSPLHF.

As DNA, the CDR3 is TGTGCCACCAGCAGACTTCGGGCAGACCAATACGAGCAGTACTTC. Translating it yields CATSRLRADQYEQYF. The J gene is TRBJ2-7, the V gene TRBV15; no clear D gene. This CDR3 is 15 amino acids long. Germline CDR1 and CDR2: LNHNV and YYDKDF (reference sequence). The V gene lost 2 bases and the J gene lost 4 bases, with 15 bases spanning the gap.

The chain recombines TRBV18 with TRBJ2-5; tentative D call: TRBD2 (5 bases). Germline V gene sequence: CDR1 KGHSH, CDR2 LQKENI. The CDR3 covers 14 residues. V was cut by 2 bases and J by 1 base, with 8 bases left in between. This chain's CDR3 is CASSPTGLQETQYF. The CDR3 DNA is TGTGCCAGCTCACCAACTGGACTCCAAGAGACCCAGTACTTC. The full variable domain, rest sourced from reference TRBV18 and TRBJ2-5, is NAGVMQNPRHLVRRRGQEARLRCSPMKGHSHVYWYRQLPEEGLKFMVYLQKENIIDESGMPKERFSAEFPKEGPSILRIQQVVRGDSAAYFCASSPTGLQETQYFGPGTRLLVL.

The rearrangement links TRBV10-3 to TRBJ1-1; 10 bases match TRBD1. The V gene's germline CDR1 is ENHRY and CDR2 SYGVKD. This CDR3 is 13 amino acids long. J gave up 1 base and V 11 bases, and 4 bases lay outside the gene matches. In nucleotides, the CDR3 is TGTGCCGGAGGGACAGGGGCGAACACTGAAGCTTTCTTT. Translating it yields CAGGTGANTEAFF.

This clone was observed a handful of times. The rearrangement joins TRBV30 to TRBJ2-1; tentative D call: TRBD1 (5 bases). The V end lost 3 bases, the J end lost 9 bases, and 12 bases lay between the germline ends. Germline-derived CDR1 and CDR2 are GTSNPN and SVGIG (reference sequence). This CDR3 spans 12 amino acids. The CDR3 nucleotides read TGTGCCTGGAGAAGGGGATTCGGTGAGCAGTTCTTC. The encoded protein is CAWRRGFGEQFF.

The chain uses TRBV15 and TRBJ1-5; D unresolved. Germline V CDR1 and CDR2: LNHNV, YYDKDF (reference sequence). The CDR3 is 13 residues long. Trimming took off 0 bases at V and 4 bases at J, with 4 bases between the two ends. The CDR3 region is CATSRDQNQPQHF. Written as DNA, the CDR3 is TGTGCCACCAGCAGAGATCAGAATCAGCCCCAGCATTTT. The entire variable domain, with the rest obtained from reference TRBV15 and TRBJ1-5, is as follows: DAMVIQNPRYQVTQFGKPVTLSCSQTLNHNVMYWYQQKSSQAPKLLFHYYDKDFNNEADTPDNFQSRRPNTSFCFLDIRSPGLGDTAMYLCATSRDQNQPQHFGDGTRLSIL.

This rearrangement joins TRBV4-1 to TRBJ1-6; D unresolved. The germline V gene has CDR1 MGHRA and CDR2 YSYEKL. The V and J ends lost 4 bases and 6 bases respectively, with 19 bases between them. The CDR3 is 17 residues long. CDR3 sequence (DNA): TGCGCCAGCAGCCCAGGTCGTCCCGTTCGGCGTAATTCACCCCTCCACTTT. The encoded protein is CASSPGRPVRRNSPLHF.

The chain has TRBV7-9 and TRBJ2-3, with TRBD2 matching over 11 bases. The CDR3 runs 16 residues. The V segment lost 3 bases and the J segment 6 bases; nucleotides outside the gene matches: 8. Germline V gene sequence: CDR1 SEHNR, CDR2 FQNEAQ (reference sequence). CDR3 nucleotides: TGTGCCAGCAGCTTCACTAGCGGGGGCGCCAGGGATACGCAGTATTTT. This sequence encodes CASSFTSGGARDTQYF.

This clone has just one count. CDR3 sequence: CASGPTGARQPQHF. CDR3 nucleotide sequence: TGTGCTAGTGGTCCTACAGGGGCACGTCAGCCCCAGCATTTT. The chain recombines TRBV12-5 with TRBJ1-5; 7 bases line up with TRBD1. CDR1 is LGHNT, CDR2 FRNRAP, per germline. This CDR3 has 14 residues. With V trimmed by 5 bases and J by 6 bases, 7 bases remained unmatched.

The chain joins TRBV13 to TRBJ2-5, with 9 bases that match TRBD2. V shed 0 bases and J 4 bases; nucleotides not matched to a gene: 6. CDR3 length: 16 residues. Germline V gene sequence: CDR1 PRHDT, CDR2 FYEKMQ (reference sequence). Here the CDR3 reads CASSLGGGRAPETQYF. CDR3 in DNA: TGTGCCAGCAGCTTAGGTGGCGGGAGGGCCCCAGAGACCCAGTACTTC.

V usage is TRBV10-3 and J usage is TRBJ1-1, with unresolved D. Per germline, CDR1 ENHRY and CDR2 SYGVKD. The V end was cut by 3 bases, the J end by 1 base, with 12 bases between. The CDR3 has 15 residues. The CDR3 bases are TGTGCCATCAGTGATCACGCAGTGAAGAACACTGAAGCTTTCTTT. Translated, it gives CAISDHAVKNTEAFF.

The CDR3, as DNA: TGTGCCAGCAGCTTGACCCACCAAGTGGGGGCCAACGTCCTGACTTTC. Translating it yields CASSLTHQVGANVLTF. The V and J genes are TRBV7-6 and TRBJ2-6; D remains unclear. CDR3 length: 16 residues. The germline gives CDR1 SGHVS, CDR2 FNYEAQ. With 3 bases removed from V and 4 bases from J, the gap between germline ends came to 13 bases.

This chain uses TRBV5-1 with TRBJ1-1; D is undetermined. This CDR3 contains 15 residues. Trimming pared 0 bases from V and 0 bases from J, leaving 9 bases between. Germline V gene lookup returns CDR1 SGHRS and CDR2 YFSETQ. DNA of the CDR3: TGCGCCAGCAGCTTGGTCGGAGATTTGAACACTGAAGCTTTCTTT. It specifies CASSLVGDLNTEAFF.

Only a few counts were recorded for this clone. V and J are TRBV29-1 and TRBJ1-2, with D uncertain. CDR1 is SQVTM and CDR2 is ANQGSEA in the germline V gene. The CDR3 is 14 residues long. V was shortened by 4 bases and J by 6 bases, with 18 bases between the two germline ends. The CDR3 loop is CSVGALRETNGYTF. For the CDR3, the DNA is TGCAGCGTTGGTGCATTGAGGGAGACTAATGGCTACACCTTC.

For the CDR3, the DNA is TGTGCCAGCAGTGAGCTTGTCCCGGGTGATCAGCCCCAGCATTTT. The encoded protein is CASSELVPGDQPQHF. The chain uses TRBV6-1 and TRBJ1-5; D unresolved. Trimming cost V 3 bases and J 5 bases, with 14 bases left between them. CDR1 and CDR2 (germline): MNHNS, SASEGT. CDR3 length: 15 residues.

The chain joins TRBV27 to TRBJ1-4; 8 bases line up with TRBD1. CDR1 is MNHEY and CDR2 is SMNVEV in the germline V gene (reference sequence). The CDR3 is 16 residues long. The trim removed 5 bases at V and 8 bases at J, leaving 13 bases unmatched. CDR3 loop: CASSPRTGQGREKLFF. The CDR3 DNA is TGTGCCAGCAGTCCGCGAACTGGACAGGGTAGGGAAAAACTGTTTTTT.

This clone was observed a single time. The J gene is TRBJ1-6, the V gene TRBV6-1; no clear D gene. Germline V gene lookup returns CDR1 MNHNS and CDR2 SASEGT. This CDR3 contains 13 residues. Trimming removed 7 bases from V and 8 bases from J, with 12 bases in between. The CDR3 nucleotides read TGTGCCAGCATCCGCAGCACGGATTCACCCCTCCACTTT. Protein sequence: CASIRSTDSPLHF.

This clone came up a few times. V is TRBV29-1 and J is TRBJ1-2; possible D gene TRBD1, 6 bases. V dropped 4 bases and J dropped 8 bases, with 8 bases sitting between them. The germline V gene encodes CDR1 SQVTM and CDR2 ANQGSEA. The CDR3 covers 10 residues. The chain's CDR3 is CSVGDNGYTF. CDR3 in DNA: TGCAGCGTTGGGGACAACGGCTACACCTTC.

The chain recombines TRBV15 with TRBJ2-3, with TRBD1 matching over 9 bases. CDR1 LNHNV and CDR2 YYDKDF come from the germline V gene (reference sequence). The CDR3 length is 19 residues. Trimming took 1 base from V and 2 from J; bases not matched to a gene: 13. CDR3 nucleotide sequence: TGTGCCACCAGCAGAGGACAGGGGGGTGCCTGGGGGGACACAGATACGCAGTATTTT. Translation: CATSRGQGGAWGDTDTQYF.

This chain uses TRBV30 with TRBJ2-1, with D uncertain. The germline V and J ends were trimmed by 2 bases and 10 bases, with 9 bases remaining between them. Germline-derived CDR1 and CDR2 are GTSNPN and SVGIG (reference sequence). The CDR3 totals 11 residues. CDR3 sequence: CAWSLIGEQFF. As DNA, the CDR3 is TGTGCCTGGAGTTTGATCGGGGAGCAGTTCTTC.

This clone was seen a handful of times. V and J are TRBV27 and TRBJ1-2; 12 nucleotides align to TRBD1. This CDR3 contains 15 residues. J lost 1 base, V lost 6 bases, and 3 bases had no gene match. Germline V gives CDR1 MNHEY, CDR2 SMNVEV (reference sequence). The CDR3 loop reads CASRGQGALNYGYTF. CDR3 sequence (DNA): TGTGCCAGCAGGGGACAGGGGGCCCTTAACTATGGCTACACCTTC.

The chain carries TRBV6-1 and TRBJ1-4; D perhaps matches TRBD1 (5 bases). Germline CDR1 MNHNS, CDR2 SASEGT. Deletions cut 3 bases from V and 6 bases from J, with 17 bases between. There are 16 residues in the CDR3. Written as DNA, the CDR3 is TGTGCCAGCAGTGATGCCGTCGGGGGGGAGGATGAAAAACTGTTTTTT. Translation: CASSDAVGGEDEKLFF.

The chain uses TRBV18 and TRBJ2-1; 11 bases match TRBD2. Losses at the gene ends were 2 bases for V and 7 bases for J; bases not matched to a gene: 13. Germline V gene sequence: CDR1 KGHSH, CDR2 LQKENI. This CDR3 spans 18 amino acids. Written as DNA, the CDR3 is TGTGCCAGCTCACCAGGGCTAGCGGGAGGCGGCGAAGAGAATGAGCAGTTCTTC. Encoded protein: CASSPGLAGGGEENEQFF.

The chain is built from TRBV28 and TRBJ2-2, with D perhaps given as TRBD1 or TRBD2 (5 bases each). The CDR3 spans 17 residues. V was clipped by 6 bases and J by 4 bases, with 21 bases between them. Per germline, CDR1 MDHEN and CDR2 SYDVKM. The CDR3 sequence is CASSHLGVAPGTGELFF. CDR3 DNA sequence: TGTGCCAGCAGCCATTTGGGGGTTGCCCCGGGCACCGGGGAGCTGTTTTTT.

This sequence joins TRBV23-1 and TRBJ2-3; D is possibly TRBD2 (5 bases). TRBV23-1 falls under the ORF class, with uncertain function. This CDR3 spans 16 amino acids. V was cut by 6 bases and J by 4 bases, with 20 bases left in between. The CDR3 loop is CASSITRRAFPDTQYF. The CDR3 DNA is TGCGCCAGCAGCATTACTAGACGCGCTTTCCCAGATACGCAGTATTTT.

V is TRBV30 and J is TRBJ2-1; 7 bases align to TRBD2. CDR3 length: 14 residues. Germline CDR1 and CDR2: GTSNPN and SVGIG (reference sequence). The J segment lost 3 bases and the V segment lost 8 bases, leaving 10 bases of the junction unmatched. As DNA, the CDR3 is TGTGCCCTATTGGGCGGGAGCAACTACAATGAGCAGTTCTTC. This translates into CALLGGSNYNEQFF.